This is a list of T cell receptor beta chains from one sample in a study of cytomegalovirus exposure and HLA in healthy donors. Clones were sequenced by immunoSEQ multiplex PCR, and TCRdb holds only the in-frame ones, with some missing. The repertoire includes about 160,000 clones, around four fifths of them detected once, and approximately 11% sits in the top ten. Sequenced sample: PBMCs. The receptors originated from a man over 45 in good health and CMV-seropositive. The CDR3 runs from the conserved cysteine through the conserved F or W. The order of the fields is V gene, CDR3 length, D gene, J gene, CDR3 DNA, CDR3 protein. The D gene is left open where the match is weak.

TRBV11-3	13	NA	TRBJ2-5	TGTGCCAGCAGCTTACAGGCAGAAGAGACCCAGTACTTC	CASSLQAEETQYF
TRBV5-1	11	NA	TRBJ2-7	TGCGCCAGCAGCCGAGGCTACGAGCAGTACTTC	CASSRGYEQYF
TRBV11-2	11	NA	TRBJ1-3	TGTGCCAGCAGCGTCAGTAACACCATATATTTT	CASSVSNTIYF
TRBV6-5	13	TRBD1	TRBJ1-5	TGTGCCAGCAGTCCACAGGGGTTTCAGCCCCAGCATTTT	CASSPQGFQPQHF
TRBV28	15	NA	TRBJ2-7	TGTGCCAGCAGTTTATTTCGGGAGCGGGCAGGCGAGCAGTACTTC	CASSLFRERAGEQYF
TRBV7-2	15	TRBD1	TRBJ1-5	TGTGCCAGCAGCCCCCAGGGGGCCGGCAATCAGCCCCAGCATTTT	CASSPQGAGNQPQHF
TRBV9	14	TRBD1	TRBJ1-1	TGTGCCAGCAGCTCCCGGGACAGGGTCACTGAAGCTTTCTTT	CASSSRDRVTEAFF
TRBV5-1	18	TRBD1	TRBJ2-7	TGCGCCAGCAGCTTAGAATCCGCAACCGGGACAGGGTTGGACGAGCAGTACTTC	CASSLESATGTGLDEQYF
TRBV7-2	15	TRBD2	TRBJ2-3	TGTGCCAGCAGCTTAACTCGGGGGGGGGTGGATACGCAGTATTTT	CASSLTRGGVDTQYF
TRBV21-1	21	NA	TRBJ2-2	TGTGCCAGCAGCAGATTTAAAACCGGGACAGGGTCGTTGTCAAGCACCGGGGAGCTGTTTTTT	CASSRFKTGTGSLSSTGELFF
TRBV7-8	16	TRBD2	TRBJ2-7	TGTGCCAGCAGCGGCGGGACTAGCGGGGGAGTATACGAGCAGTACTTC	CASSGGTSGGVYEQYF
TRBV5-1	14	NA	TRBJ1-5	TGCGCCAGCAAGCAATCTCATGGCAATCAGCCCCAGCATTTT	CASKQSHGNQPQHF
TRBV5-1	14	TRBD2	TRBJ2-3	TGCGCCAGCAGCGCGGGAGGATTCACAGATACGCAGTATTTT	CASSAGGFTDTQYF
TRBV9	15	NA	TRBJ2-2	TGTGCCAGCAGCGTAGCGGGAGCGCGGAACGGGGAGCTGTTTTTT	CASSVAGARNGELFF
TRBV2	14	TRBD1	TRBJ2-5	TGTGCCAGCAGTGGGGACAGGGGGCTAGTGACCCAGTACTTC	CASSGDRGLVTQYF
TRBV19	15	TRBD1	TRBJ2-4	TGTGCCAGTAGTCTGAGTGGTCAGGGGGTAAACATTCAGTACTTC	CASSLSGQGVNIQYF
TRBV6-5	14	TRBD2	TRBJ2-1	TGTGCCAGCGGGAACCCCGCGGGAGACAATGAGCAGTTCTTC	CASGNPAGDNEQFF
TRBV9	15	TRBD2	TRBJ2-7	TGTGCCAGCAGCACCAAGACTAGCGGGAGCGACGAGCAGTACTTC	CASSTKTSGSDEQYF